These 16 T cell receptor beta chains came from one sample sequenced in a study of shared clonotypes between healthy human individuals. The repertoire was sequenced with immunoSEQ multiplex PCR; TCRdb's copy has only in-frame clones and lacks some. Here the sample spans around 610,000 clones, roughly 96% being singletons. CD45RO-negative CD8 cells positively selected for CCR7 made up the naive population, which excluded terminally differentiated effector memory CD45RA+ cells. Sequenced material: naive CD8+ T cells sorted from blood. The source of these receptors is a woman aged 25 to 45 in good health.

The chain carries TRBV9 and TRBJ2-7; D gene ambiguous. Germline V gene sequence: CDR1 SGDLS, CDR2 YYNGEE. Trimming removed 4 bases at V and 3 bases at J, with 17 bases between. The CDR3 loop spans 15 amino acids. This CDR3 is CASSPFGGVDYEQYF. The CDR3, as DNA: TGTGCCAGCAGCCCCTTTGGTGGGGTCGACTACGAGCAGTACTTC.

The chain recombines TRBV27 with TRBJ2-1; the D gene is possibly TRBD2 (6 bases). The CDR3 has 16 amino acids. Trimming left V 0 bases short and J 8 bases short, with 17 bases between. The germline CDR1 and CDR2 sequences are MNHEY and SMNVEV (reference sequence). The CDR3 sequence: CASSLSPGVGSDEQFF. The CDR3 coding sequence is TGTGCCAGCAGTTTATCTCCGGGAGTAGGATCGGATGAGCAGTTCTTC.

The chain is built from TRBV7-8 and TRBJ2-5, with a possible D match to TRBD1 (5 bases). Germline CDR1 and CDR2: SGHVS and FQNEAQ. The CDR3 totals 14 residues. The V and J ends lost 2 bases and 3 bases respectively, with 10 bases between them. As DNA, the CDR3 is TGTGCCAGCAGCTTAATGGGGCCCAAAGAGACCCAGTACTTC. It yields the protein CASSLMGPKETQYF.

This chain joins TRBV30 and TRBJ2-5, with D tentatively TRBD1 (6 bases). V was clipped by 2 bases and J by 2 bases, with 12 bases between them. The CDR3 is 14 amino acids. In germline, CDR1 is GTSNPN, CDR2 SVGIG (reference sequence). The CDR3 here is CAWSQGPSQETQYF. CDR3 in DNA: TGTGCCTGGAGTCAGGGGCCTTCGCAAGAGACCCAGTACTTC.

This rearrangement joins TRBV27 to TRBJ2-5; 7 bases line up with TRBD1. The germline gives CDR1 MNHEY, CDR2 SMNVEV (reference sequence). Trimming cost V 5 bases and J 2 bases; bases outside gene matches: 5. The CDR3 extends over 14 amino acids. The CDR3 DNA reads TGTGCCAGCAGTGAGACAGGGTTTCAAGAGACCCAGTACTTC. It codes for CASSETGFQETQYF.

CDR3 protein: CAISDPRATRRNTEAFF. In DNA, the CDR3 is TGTGCCATCAGTGACCCCAGAGCGACAAGAAGGAACACTGAAGCTTTCTTT. The chain combines TRBV10-3 with TRBJ1-1; D unclear. This CDR3 region has 17 residues. Germline values: CDR1 ENHRY, CDR2 SYGVKD. V was shortened by 3 bases and J by 1 base, with 18 bases between the two germline ends.

The rearrangement links TRBV7-9 to TRBJ2-3; TRBD2 agrees at 12 bases. The CDR3 has 15 amino acids. CDR1 is SEHNR, CDR2 FQNEAQ, per germline (reference sequence). V dropped 3 bases and J dropped 5; count of bases not matched to a gene: 3. The CDR3 loop is CASSLGGLAGDTQYF. CDR3 nucleotide sequence: TGTGCCAGCAGCTTGGGGGGACTAGCGGGAGATACGCAGTATTTT.

A remark on this clone: This sample also contains other DNA sequences that code for the same CDR3. The chain employs TRBV11-2 and TRBJ2-7, with 14 bases that match TRBD2. CDR3 size: 15 residues. The ends lost 5 bases at V and 4 bases at J; junction bases unmatched: 4. Germline CDR1 is SGHAT and CDR2 is FQNNGV. The CDR3 coding sequence is TGTGCCAGCAGCCTCGGGACTAGCGGGAGTTACGAGCAGTACTTC. Amino acids: CASSLGTSGSYEQYF.

This clone appeared a single time. V and J are TRBV28 and TRBJ1-2; the D gene is possibly TRBD1 (5 bases). The germline V gene encodes CDR1 MDHEN and CDR2 SYDVKM. The V end lost 3 bases, the J end lost 2 bases, and 22 bases lay between the germline ends. The CDR3 totals 18 residues. DNA for the CDR3: TGTGCCAGCAGTTTTCATCCCCTCGGGGGGGAGGTGAACTATGGCTACACCTTC. This gives the protein CASSFHPLGGEVNYGYTF.

A word on this clone: Additional DNA sequences in this sample encode the identical CDR3. This chain connects TRBV27 to TRBJ2-7; maybe TRBD2 (6 bases). The CDR3 spans 14 residues. The germline gives CDR1 MNHEY, CDR2 SMNVEV (reference sequence). V lost 2 bases and J lost 0, with 8 bases in between. As DNA, the CDR3 is TGTGCCAGCAGTTTAATCGGGAGCTCCTACGAGCAGTACTTC. It specifies CASSLIGSSYEQYF.

The rearrangement uses TRBV6-1 and TRBJ1-5; D remains ambiguous. V lost 4 bases to trimming and J lost 7 bases, with 14 bases between them. This CDR3 is built from 14 residues. Germline CDR1 and CDR2: MNHNS and SASEGT. In DNA form, the CDR3 reads TGTGCCAGCAGTGGACAAGGGTTGGGCCAGCCCCAGCATTTT. Translated: CASSGQGLGQPQHF.

This chain connects TRBV9 to TRBJ2-1; TRBD1 might be the D (6 bases). Trimming took off 3 bases at V and 2 bases at J, with 15 bases between the two ends. The CDR3 contains 16 residues. Germline V gene data show CDR1 as SGDLS and CDR2 as YYNGEE. The CDR3, as DNA: TGTGCCAGCAGCGACAACAGGGCGCCGCCCTACAATGAGCAGTTCTTC. Translation: CASSDNRAPPYNEQFF.

The chain is built from TRBV7-9 and TRBJ2-1; the D is unclear. The CDR3 has 14 residues. V lost 3 bases to trimming and J lost 9 bases, with 15 bases between them. The germline CDR1 and CDR2 sequences are SEHNR and FQNEAQ (reference sequence). CDR3 DNA sequence: TGTGCCAGCAGCTTTGGACCCTCACCCCCTGAGCAGTTCTTC. This translates into CASSFGPSPPEQFF.

V and J are TRBV19 and TRBJ1-1, with D uncertain. The germline V gene encodes CDR1 LNHDA and CDR2 SQIVND (reference sequence). This CDR3 spans 13 amino acids. Trimming removed 3 bases from V and 0 bases from J, with 5 bases in between. CDR3 coding DNA: TGTGCCAGTAGTATCCAGTTGAACACTGAAGCTTTCTTT. Residues: CASSIQLNTEAFF.

The V call is TRBV5-1, the J call TRBJ2-7; 9 nucleotides line up with TRBD2. Per the germline V gene, CDR1 is SGHRS and CDR2 is YFSETQ. V lost 1 base and J lost 3; bases outside the gene matches: 8. This CDR3 has 16 amino acids. CDR3 sequence (DNA): TGCGCCAGCAGCTTGACTTTTAGCGGGGGAGGCTACGAGCAGTACTTC. This gives the protein CASSLTFSGGGYEQYF.

The chain employs TRBV6-6 and TRBJ1-4; D is unresolved. V lost 5 bases and J lost 0, with 13 bases in between. Germline V CDR1 and CDR2: MNHNY, SVGAGI (reference sequence). The CDR3 loop spans 16 amino acids. CDR3 region: CASSKGRETTNEKLFF. The CDR3 nucleotides read TGTGCCAGCAGTAAAGGCCGGGAAACAACTAATGAAAAACTGTTTTTT.